The rows below give T cell receptor beta chains drawn from one sample of a study of T cell clones after liver transplantation. TCRdb's copy holds only in-frame clones and misses some; the assay was immunoSEQ multiplex PCR. The table records 68,000 or so clones, 90% to 95% of them present only once. Sequencing used CD4+ T cells from blood, obtained about 27 months after liver transplant. These receptor sequences come from a human patient who received a liver transplant. Some T cells may be provided by the graft donor. Each CDR3 is given with its conserved first and last residue. A D gene is named only where the DNA matches it firmly. The size of a clone is reported for some rows only, either as once, few or many, or as a class for expanded clones.

j_gene,d_gene,abundance,v_gene,CDR3aa,CDR3nt
TRBJ1-4,TRBD1,-,TRBV5-1,CASSLQGVNEKLFF,TGCGCCAGCAGCCTCCAGGGGGTTAATGAAAAACTGTTTTTT
TRBJ1-1,-,-,TRBV9,CASSVVGQTAEAFF,TGTGCCAGCAGCGTAGTTGGGCAAACCGCTGAAGCTTTCTTT
TRBJ1-4,TRBD1,-,TRBV25-1,CASSEPGTGSEKLFF,TGTGCCAGCAGTGAACCGGGGACAGGGAGTGAAAAACTGTTTTTT
TRBJ2-1,TRBD1,few,TRBV15,CATKAGTGGGNEQFF,TGTGCCACCAAGGCCGGGACAGGGGGAGGCAATGAGCAGTTCTTC
TRBJ1-1,-,-,TRBV7-9,CASSGGQNTEAFF,TGTGCCAGCAGCGGAGGACAGAACACTGAAGCTTTCTTT
TRBJ2-3,-,-,TRBV7-8,CASSAQGASTDTQYF,TGTGCCAGCAGCGCCCAGGGTGCTAGCACAGATACGCAGTATTTT
TRBJ2-7,-,-,TRBV29-1,CSAGTESYEQYF,TGCAGCGCCGGGACTGAGTCCTACGAGCAGTACTTC
TRBJ2-7,TRBD2,-,TRBV10-3,CAISDGGSGRDEQYF,TGTGCCATCAGTGACGGTGGTAGCGGGAGAGATGAGCAGTACTTC
TRBJ1-5,-,-,TRBV19,CASSMGGRAFYSNQPQHF,TGTGCCAGTAGTATGGGGGGCAGGGCTTTCTATAGCAATCAGCCCCAGCATTTT
TRBJ1-5,-,-,TRBV7-3,CASSSPVGFCNQPQHF,TGTGCCAGCAGCTCCCCAGTCGGGTTTTGCAATCAGCCCCAGCATTTT
TRBJ2-7,TRBD2,-,TRBV7-9,CASSLLVAGANEQYF,TGTGCCAGCAGCCTGCTCGTAGCGGGAGCCAACGAGCAGTACTTC
TRBJ2-7,-,-,TRBV7-6,CASSPGLSSSYEQYF,TGTGCCAGCAGCCCGGGACTGTCGAGCTCCTACGAGCAGTACTTC
TRBJ2-5,-,-,TRBV7-3,CASSLDGSWETQYF,TGTGCCAGCAGCTTAGATGGGTCCTGGGAGACCCAGTACTTC
TRBJ2-7,-,-,TRBV27,CASSTGPFYEQYF,TGTGCCAGCAGTACGGGCCCTTTCTACGAGCAGTACTTC
TRBJ1-2,TRBD1,-,TRBV7-9,CASSLTPRQGIRASYGYTF,TGTGCCAGCAGCTTAACCCCACGACAGGGAATACGAGCGAGCTATGGCTACACCTTC
TRBJ2-2,TRBD1,-,TRBV11-2,CASSPQGAGTGELFF,TGTGCCAGCAGCCCTCAGGGGGCCGGCACCGGGGAGCTGTTTTTT
TRBJ2-5,TRBD2,-,TRBV19,CASRLAGWEETQYF,TGTGCCAGTAGACTAGCGGGATGGGAGGAGACCCAGTACTTC
TRBJ1-2,-,-,TRBV2,CASRFLQVDGYTF,TGTGCCAGCAGATTTCTCCAGGTGGATGGCTACACCTTC
TRBJ2-5,-,-,TRBV30,CAWSIQGVETQYF,TGTGCCTGGAGTATCCAGGGTGTCGAGACCCAGTACTTC
TRBJ1-1,-,once,TRBV5-6,CASSLWIGSNLGTEAFF,TGTGCCAGCAGCTTATGGATTGGGTCGAATCTTGGGACTGAAGCTTTCTTT
TRBJ1-4,TRBD1,-,TRBV5-6,CASSQNLSGTGGEKLFF,TGTGCCAGCAGCCAAAATCTCTCCGGGACAGGGGGAGAAAAACTGTTTTTT
TRBJ2-7,TRBD1,-,TRBV6-1,CASSELWDSSYEQYF,TGTGCCAGCAGTGAACTATGGGACAGCTCCTACGAGCAGTACTTC
TRBJ1-4,-,-,TRBV18,CASSPRTGTEKLFF,TGTGCCAGCTCACCACGTACCGGGACGGAAAAACTGTTTTTT
TRBJ2-7,-,-,TRBV28,CASSLYYEQYF,TGTGCCAGCAGTTTGTACTACGAGCAGTACTTC
TRBJ2-3,TRBD1,-,TRBV10-3,CAIRGTAQSDTQYF,TGTGCCATCAGAGGGACAGCACAGTCGGATACGCAGTATTTT
TRBJ2-1,TRBD1,-,TRBV5-8,CASSPGTGGLYEQFF,TGTGCCAGCAGCCCCGGGACAGGGGGATTATATGAGCAGTTCTTC
TRBJ2-5,TRBD1,-,TRBV5-1,CASSLAGTGEETQYF,TGCGCCAGCAGCTTGGCCGGAACAGGGGAAGAGACCCAGTACTTC
TRBJ2-7,-,-,TRBV2,CASSGTGRGEQYF,TGTGCCAGCAGTGGCACAGGGAGAGGCGAGCAGTACTTC
TRBJ2-1,-,-,TRBV27,CASRPGKYNEQFF,TGTGCCAGCAGGCCCGGGAAGTACAATGAGCAGTTCTTC
TRBJ1-5,-,-,TRBV18,CASSPTNQPQHF,TGTGCCAGCTCACCCACCAATCAGCCCCAGCATTTT
TRBJ2-1,TRBD1,-,TRBV6-4,CASSPSRQGNMFF,TGTGCCAGCAGTCCTTCTAGACAGGGGAATATGTTCTTC
TRBJ2-3,-,-,TRBV29-1,CSVVQRVDTQYF,TGCAGCGTTGTTCAAAGGGTAGATACGCAGTATTTT
TRBJ2-2,-,-,TRBV6-6,CASSYSSVYTGELFF,TGTGCCAGCAGTTACTCGTCCGTCTACACCGGGGAGCTGTTTTTT
TRBJ2-7,TRBD2,-,TRBV5-4,CASSSRTSGKDEQYF,TGTGCCAGCAGCAGCCGGACTAGCGGGAAGGACGAGCAGTACTTC
TRBJ2-5,TRBD2,-,TRBV28,CASRSGGEETQYF,TGTGCCAGCCGATCCGGGGGGGAAGAGACCCAGTACTTC
TRBJ2-3,-,-,TRBV4-1,CASSRGGAGTDTQYF,TGCGCCAGCAGCCGGGGCGGGGCAGGGACAGATACGCAGTATTTT
TRBJ2-7,TRBD2,-,TRBV9,CASSVEASGSEQYF,TGTGCCAGCAGCGTAGAAGCTAGCGGGAGCGAGCAGTACTTC
TRBJ2-1,TRBD2,-,TRBV10-2,CASSPGTSRNEQFF,TGCGCCAGCTCCCCTGGGACTAGTCGTAATGAGCAGTTCTTC
TRBJ1-5,-,-,TRBV7-9,CASSSSGVMGNQPQHF,TGTGCCAGCAGCTCTTCAGGGGTAATGGGCAATCAGCCCCAGCATTTT
TRBJ2-7,-,-,TRBV29-1,CSVVSGTVEQYF,TGCAGCGTTGTATCGGGGACCGTCGAGCAGTACTTC
TRBJ1-2,-,-,TRBV5-1,CASSSGAGEYGYTF,TGCGCCAGCAGCTCGGGAGCAGGGGAATATGGCTACACCTTC
TRBJ2-7,-,-,TRBV7-7,CASSSGRRLYEQYF,TGTGCCAGCAGCTCGGGGAGGAGGCTCTACGAGCAGTACTTC
TRBJ2-6,-,once,TRBV7-6,CASSFLAGANVLTF,TGTGCCAGCAGTTTCCTTGCTGGGGCCAACGTCCTGACTTTC
TRBJ2-3,-,-,TRBV7-6,CASSLGLGGGKDTQYF,TGTGCCAGCAGCTTAGGATTGGGGGGCGGAAAAGATACGCAGTATTTT
TRBJ2-7,-,-,TRBV2,CASSERQEQYF,TGTGCCAGCAGTGAAAGGCAGGAGCAGTACTTC
TRBJ1-2,-,-,TRBV5-4,CASSLYGPGGYTF,TGTGCCAGCAGCTTGTACGGGCCCGGCGGCTACACCTTC
TRBJ1-3,-,-,TRBV7-2,CASSRSEPGRFSSGNTIYF,TGTGCCAGCAGCCGGAGTGAACCGGGACGGTTTAGCTCTGGAAACACCATATATTTT
TRBJ1-2,TRBD1,-,TRBV9,CASSVGQGNYGYTF,TGTGCCAGCAGCGTAGGACAGGGCAACTATGGCTACACCTTC
TRBJ2-7,TRBD2,-,TRBV5-4,CASSVAGGYEQYF,TGTGCCAGCTCGGTAGCGGGAGGCTACGAGCAGTACTTC
TRBJ2-5,TRBD1,once,TRBV4-1,CASSQGQGVLTQYF,TGCGCCAGCAGCCAAGGACAGGGGGTGTTGACCCAGTACTTC
TRBJ2-1,-,-,TRBV14,CASSGGANNEQFF,TGTGCCAGCAGCGGAGGGGCAAACAATGAGCAGTTCTTC
TRBJ2-5,-,-,TRBV9,CASSVGSLALETQYF,TGTGCCAGCAGCGTAGGATCTCTAGCGTTGGAGACCCAGTACTTC
TRBJ2-5,-,-,TRBV28,CASRLQETQYF,TGTGCCAGCAGGTTACAAGAGACCCAGTACTTC
TRBJ2-4,TRBD1,-,TRBV5-1,CASSFGGQGDAKNIQYF,TGCGCCAGCAGCTTTGGTGGACAGGGAGATGCCAAAAACATTCAGTACTTC